A few counts support the clone carrying this T cell receptor beta chain. Two negative PCRs, clearance, or symptom resolution were required of recovered Cohort 3 donors. CDR3 size: 13 residues. Trimming took 3 bases from V and 8 from J, leaving 16 bases between them. Germline lookup yields CDR1 GTSNPN and CDR2 SVGIG (reference sequence). Here immunoSEQ multiplex PCR was the method, and the copy in TCRdb shows in-frame clones only, minus some. There are more than 250,000 clones in the sample; around 87% occur only once, and about 5% lies in the top ten. The sample originates from a study of blood T cell repertoires in COVID-19.

J is TRBJ1-1 and V is TRBV30; maybe TRBD1 (5 bases). The receptor's source is a woman aged 25 to 45 who had recovered from COVID-19. The source material was PBMCs or T cells enriched from blood (not recorded which). DNA of the CDR3: TGTGCCTGGAGCCCCAGGGTGGCGGGAGAAGCTTTCTTT. It specifies CAWSPRVAGEAFF.